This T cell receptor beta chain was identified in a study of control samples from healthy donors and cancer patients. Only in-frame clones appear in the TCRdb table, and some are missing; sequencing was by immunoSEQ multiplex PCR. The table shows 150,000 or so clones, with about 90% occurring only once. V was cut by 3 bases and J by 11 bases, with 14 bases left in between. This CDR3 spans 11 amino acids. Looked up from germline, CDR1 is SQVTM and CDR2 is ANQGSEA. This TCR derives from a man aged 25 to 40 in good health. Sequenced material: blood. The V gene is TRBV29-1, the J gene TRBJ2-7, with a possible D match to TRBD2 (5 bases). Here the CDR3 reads CSVDTDLGEYF. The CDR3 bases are TGCAGCGTTGATACCGATCTGGGAGAGTACTTC.